This T cell receptor (beta chain) was obtained from a study of T cells in Graves' hyperthyroidism and ophthalmopathy. Study-wide context: Peripheral blood samples were taken at initial diagnosis, prior to any treatment.

PBMCs were obtained from 7.5 to 10 ml fresh peripheral blood. The study, taken as a whole, reports: Blood also carried most thyroid clonotypes expanded above 0.001. Separation of ophthalmopathy from stable hyperthyroidism was achieved by a 13 V-J model.

Ten or more counts support this clonotype. The antigen is unknown. RNA transcripts were the template for amplifying TCR beta CDR3 regions. The HTBI primer set served for first-round RT-PCR of the TCR CDR3. Each CDR3 protein gets one entry after TCRdb re-called the multiplex PCR reads with MiXCR. The repertoire holds under 600,000 distinct CDR3 sequences, with 15% to 20% as singletons. CDR3 size: 15 residues. Trimming took 5 bases from V and 2 from J, leaving 14 bases between them. CDR1 is MDHEN, CDR2 SYDVKM, per germline. The sample was blood. This TCR was sampled from a woman in her thirties or forties with Graves' ophthalmopathy. The rearrangement links TRBV28 to TRBJ2-3; possibly TRBD1 for D (6 bases). CDR3 DNA sequence: TGTGCCAGCAGTCGACAGGACGATAACACAGATACGCAGTATTTT. Encoded protein: CASSRQDDNTDTQYF. The complete variable domain, with remaining parts taken from reference TRBV28 and TRBJ2-3, reads DVKVTQSSRYLVKRTGEKVFLECVQDMDHENMFWYRQDPGLGLRLIYFSYDVKMKEKGDIPEGYSVSREKKERFSLILESASTNQTSMYLCASSRQDDNTDTQYFGPGTRLTVL.